This TCR beta chain is drawn from a study of T cells in Graves' hyperthyroidism and ophthalmopathy. Study context: Peripheral blood samples were taken at initial diagnosis, prior to any treatment.

Amplification targeted TCR beta CDR3 regions from RNA transcripts. With the HTBI primer set, the TCR CDR3 went through a first round of RT-PCR. TCRdb independently ran MiXCR on the multiplex PCR reads; one entry per CDR3 protein. The sample lists roughly 280,000 distinct CDR3 sequences, roughly 20% seen once, with roughly 60% in the top ten. This CDR3 spans 15 amino acids. Trimming removed 0 bases from V and 8 bases from J, with 14 bases in between. Germline CDR1 reads SNHLY; CDR2 reads FYNNEI. This clonotype appeared many times. Antigen specificity is unknown. Whole-study findings and limits: The blood repertoire included most of the expanded thyroid clonotypes above 0.001.

Ophthalmopathy in the patients scored at least 3 on Clinical Activity Score and at least 4 on NOSPECS grade, lasting under 3 months. The PBMCs had their origin in 10 ml of fresh peripheral blood. The genes are TRBV2 and TRBJ2-4; no clear D. This clonotype originated in a man under 40 with Graves' ophthalmopathy. What was sequenced was blood. This CDR3 reads CASSEALKFGDIQYF. CDR3 DNA: TGTGCCAGCAGTGAAGCGCTTAAATTTGGAGACATTCAGTACTTC.